This TCR beta chain was recorded in a study of OX40 agonist ivuxolimab in advanced cancers. Whole-study context: In three patients, partial responses were observed, one with hepatocellular carcinoma and two with cutaneous melanoma. Study-level findings and limits: The 0.1-3.0 mg/kg partial responders had among the lowest clonal expansion. Both CD4+ and CD8+ T cell populations in blood had undergone clonal expansion by week 6 at 0.1 to 3.0 mg/kg.

With respect to this clone: Its target is unknown.

With autoimmune disease history or systemic immunosuppression, patients were excluded. Trimming stripped 7 bases from V and 4 bases from J, with 12 bases between. The CDR3 consists of 13 residues. Germline-derived CDR1 and CDR2 are WNHNN and SYGVQD (reference sequence). The repertoire was sequenced with immunoSEQ multiplex PCR; TCRdb's copy has only in-frame clones and lacks some. Of about 86,000 clones listed, around 90% are singletons. This specimen consisted of CD4+ or CD8+ T cells sorted from blood, obtained in a trial of the OX40 agonist ivuxolimab. The clonotype comes from an adult with an advanced solid tumor such as melanoma, head and neck, liver or kidney cancer. The chain uses TRBV10-1 and TRBJ2-3, with D possibly being TRBD2 (5 bases). The CDR3 region has the DNA TGCGCCAGCACAACGGGGTTAGCAGATACGCAGTATTTT. It yields the protein CASTTGLADTQYF.